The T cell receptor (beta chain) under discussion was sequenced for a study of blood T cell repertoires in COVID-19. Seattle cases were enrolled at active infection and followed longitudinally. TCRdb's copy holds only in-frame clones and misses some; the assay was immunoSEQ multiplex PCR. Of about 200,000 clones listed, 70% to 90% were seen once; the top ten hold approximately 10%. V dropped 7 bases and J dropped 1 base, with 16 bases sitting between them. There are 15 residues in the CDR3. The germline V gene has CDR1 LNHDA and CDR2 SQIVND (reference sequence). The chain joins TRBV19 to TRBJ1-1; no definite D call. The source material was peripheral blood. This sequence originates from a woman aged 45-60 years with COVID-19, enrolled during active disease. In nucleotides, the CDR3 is TGTGCCAGTACCCTAAGTTCGACGGGGAACACTGAAGCTTTCTTT. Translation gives CASTLSSTGNTEAFF.